This T cell receptor beta chain was sequenced during a study of blood T cell repertoires in COVID-19. Study at large: COVID-19 samples, acute and convalescent, were from the United States, Italy and Spain.

Individuals aged 18 to 89 years were recruited from approximately 22 US areas. Under the authors' procedure: Estimation of nucleated cell counts relied on the amplification of reference gene primers. The assay was immunoSEQ multiplex PCR, and TCRdb's table has in-frame clones only and misses some. Clone size and the V and J calls come from that table; the DNA yielded D and trimming. The sample has roughly 380,000 clones; more than 75% are singletons. Material for sequencing was PBMCs or T cells enriched from blood (not recorded which). The receptor's source is a young man who had recovered from COVID-19.

The CDR3 nucleotides read TGTGCTAGTGGTTTGGCCCCTCGGGCACCCCTCCACTTT. Its protein is CASGLAPRAPLHF. This chain connects TRBV12-5 to TRBJ1-6; unclear D gene. CDR1 and CDR2 from the germline V gene are LGHNT and FRNRAP. V lost 1 base, J lost 11 bases, and 9 bases lay in between. The CDR3 sequence is 13 residues long.